This T cell receptor (beta chain) was recovered during a study of shared clonotypes between healthy human individuals. Repertoires were generated with immunoSEQ multiplex PCR, while TCRdb's copy carries only in-frame clones and drops some. The repertoire consists of over a million clones, with about 75% occurring once and the leading ten covering around 1.5%. The CDR3 is 15 amino acids. In germline, CDR1 is WNHNN, CDR2 SYGVQD (reference sequence). After removal of 5 bases from V and 3 bases from J, the junction contained 3 bases not matched to a gene. The source of this sequence is a man aged 18-30 years in good health. Input material: memory CD4+ T cells sorted from blood. The subset here: CD45RA-negative fraction. The V call is TRBV10-1, the J call TRBJ2-3, with 12 bases aligning to TRBD1. CDR3 bases: TGCGCCAGCAGTCCGGGACAGGGGGCTACAGATACGCAGTATTTT. This translates into CASSPGQGATDTQYF.